A single sample gave rise to the 18 T cell receptor beta chains below, sequenced in a study of cytomegalovirus exposure and HLA in healthy donors. TCRdb's copy holds only in-frame clones and misses some; the assay was immunoSEQ multiplex PCR. The sample has 100,000 to 130,000 clones; approximately 85% are singletons. The sample taken for sequencing was PBMCs. Receptors originate from a young woman in good health and CMV-seronegative.

This sequence joins TRBV27 and TRBJ1-1; D is possibly TRBD1 (5 bases). The germline V gene has CDR1 MNHEY and CDR2 SMNVEV (reference sequence). V lost 7 bases, J lost 0 bases, and 9 bases lay in between. The CDR3 runs 13 residues. The CDR3 coding sequence is TGTGCCAGCAACGGGGGGGTGAACACTGAAGCTTTCTTT. Protein sequence: CASNGGVNTEAFF.

This clone was observed a single time. The genes are TRBV7-3 and TRBJ2-3, with D unresolved. Trimming stripped 2 bases from V and 4 bases from J, with 10 bases between. CDR1 and CDR2 (germline): SGHTA, FQGTGA. There are 14 residues in the CDR3. This CDR3 is CASSLFPSADTQYF. In DNA, the CDR3 is TGTGCCAGCAGCTTATTCCCCTCCGCAGATACGCAGTATTTT.

V and J are TRBV5-6 and TRBJ2-2, with D possibly TRBD2 on 5 matching bases. Trimming shortened V by 2 bases and J by 3 bases, and 8 bases separated the two germline ends. Germline values: CDR1 SGHDT, CDR2 YYEEEE. The CDR3 totals 14 residues. Here the CDR3 DNA reads TGTGCCAGCAGCTTAGAGAGGGACACCGGGGAGCTGTTTTTT. This sequence encodes CASSLERDTGELFF.

CDR3: CASSDGQGIAKNIQYF. The DNA of the CDR3 is TGTGCCAGCAGTGATGGACAGGGAATAGCCAAAAACATTCAGTACTTC. This chain connects TRBV6-1 to TRBJ2-4; TRBD1 aligns across 8 bases. The CDR3 totals 16 residues. V shed 3 bases and J 0 bases; nucleotides not matched to a gene: 4. CDR1 is MNHNS, CDR2 SASEGT, per germline.

This clone came up once. This sequence joins TRBV7-3 and TRBJ2-3, with a tentative D call TRBD2 (5 bases). Germline CDR1 is SGHTA and CDR2 is FQGTGA. V lost 2 bases and J 2 bases, leaving 11 bases between the germline ends. There are 15 residues in the CDR3. The DNA of the CDR3 is TGTGCCAGCAGCTTAGGTCGGCGGGTCACAGATACGCAGTATTTT. Translation gives CASSLGRRVTDTQYF. The variable domain in full, with the rest retrieved from reference TRBV7-3 and TRBJ2-3, is GAGVSQTPSNKVTEKGKYVELRCDPISGHTALYWYRQSLGQGPEFLIYFQGTGAADDSGLPNDRFFAVRPEGSVSTLKIQRTERGDSAVYLCASSLGRRVTDTQYFGPGTRLTVL.

There are a few counts of this clone. This chain connects TRBV4-1 to TRBJ2-7; 8 nucleotides align to TRBD1. V shed 2 bases and J 3 bases; nucleotides not matched to a gene: 3. Germline CDR1 reads MGHRA; CDR2 reads YSYEKL. This CDR3 has 14 amino acids. CDR3 in amino acids: CASSQRTGSYEQYF. CDR3 sequence (DNA): TGCGCCAGCAGCCAAAGGACAGGGAGCTACGAGCAGTACTTC.

The rearrangement uses TRBV29-1 and TRBJ1-2, with TRBD1 matching over 7 bases. The CDR3 loop spans 13 amino acids. Losses at the gene ends were 0 bases for V and 3 bases for J; bases not matched to a gene: 1. Germline V gene data show CDR1 as SQVTM and CDR2 as ANQGSEA. CDR3 nucleotides: TGCAGCGTTGAAGAGCAGGGGGACTATGGCTACACCTTC. This encodes CSVEEQGDYGYTF.

The genes are TRBV5-1 and TRBJ2-1; TRBD2 aligns across 7 bases. This CDR3 contains 13 residues. Germline V gene data show CDR1 as SGHRS and CDR2 as YFSETQ. V lost 5 bases, J lost 2 bases, and 1 base stayed unmatched. The CDR3 DNA sequence: TGCGCCAGCAGTCGGGGGGCCTACAATGAGCAGTTCTTC. Translating it yields CASSRGAYNEQFF. The full variable domain, rest sourced from reference TRBV5-1 and TRBJ2-1, is KAGVTQTPRYLIKTRGQQVTLSCSPISGHRSVSWYQQTPGQGLQFLFEYFSETQRNKGNFPGRFSGRQFSNSRSEMNVSTLELGDSALYLCASSRGAYNEQFFGPGTRLTVL.

J is TRBJ1-4 and V is TRBV7-9; 7 nucleotides agree with TRBD1. Per the germline V gene, CDR1 is SEHNR and CDR2 is FQNEAQ (reference sequence). The CDR3 is made up of 13 amino acids. V trimming: 8 bases; J trimming: 7 bases; junction bases outside the gene matches: 7. As DNA, the CDR3 is TGTGCCAGCGGACGACAGGGAGGTGAAAAACTGTTTTTT. Protein sequence: CASGRQGGEKLFF.

The V call is TRBV6-4, the J call TRBJ2-1; tentative D call: TRBD2 (5 bases). CDR1 is MRHNA and CDR2 is SNTAGT in the germline V gene. This CDR3 has 16 residues. The ends were cut back, 2 bases at V and 0 bases at J, with 11 bases in the middle. The CDR3 region is CASSDVVGSSYNEQFF. Written as DNA, the CDR3 is TGTGCCAGCAGTGACGTAGTGGGGAGCTCCTACAATGAGCAGTTCTTC.

Only one count was recorded for this clone. For the CDR3, the DNA is TGTGCCAGCAGTCGGTCACAGCCCTACGAGCAGTACTTC. Residues: CASSRSQPYEQYF. This rearrangement joins TRBV6-5 to TRBJ2-7; D is ambiguous. The V end was cut by 5 bases, the J end by 2 bases, with 10 bases between. The CDR3 covers 13 residues. From germline, CDR1 is MNHEY and CDR2 SVGAGI.

This chain links TRBV28 with TRBJ1-5; 7 bases fit TRBD1. The V segment lost 4 bases and the J segment 5 bases; nucleotides outside the gene matches: 14. The CDR3 totals 17 residues. CDR1 is MDHEN, CDR2 SYDVKM, per germline. The CDR3 here is CASSSLRQGSDYQPQHF. The CDR3, as DNA: TGTGCCAGCAGTTCACTCAGACAGGGAAGTGACTATCAGCCCCAGCATTTT.

V and J are TRBV19 and TRBJ1-4; D call uncertain. V dropped 1 base and J dropped 8 bases, with 17 bases sitting between them. Germline V gene lookup returns CDR1 LNHDA and CDR2 SQIVND (reference sequence). The CDR3 totals 16 residues. CDR3 sequence: CASSIGENGGEEKLFF. As DNA, the CDR3 is TGTGCCAGTAGTATAGGGGAAAATGGAGGCGAAGAAAAACTGTTTTTT.

Here the CDR3 reads CASSLWDKESGELFF. In DNA, the CDR3 is TGTGCCAGCAGCTTATGGGACAAAGAGTCCGGGGAGCTGTTTTTT. J is TRBJ2-2 and V is TRBV13, with TRBD1 as a possible D gene (6 bases). In germline, CDR1 is PRHDT, CDR2 FYEKMQ (reference sequence). Trimming cost V 2 bases and J 6 bases, with 13 bases left between them. The CDR3 is made up of 15 amino acids.

The chain couples TRBV13 to TRBJ2-1, with D possibly matching TRBD2 (6 bases). The CDR3 totals 14 residues. Trimming took 8 bases from V and 3 from J, leaving 14 bases between them. Germline V gene data show CDR1 as PRHDT and CDR2 as FYEKMQ (reference sequence). As DNA, the CDR3 is TGTGCCAGCTACCGGGCGGGGTTCTACAATGAGCAGTTCTTC. Encoded protein: CASYRAGFYNEQFF. Supplemented by reference TRBV13 and TRBJ2-1, the full variable domain reads AAGVIQSPRHLIKEKRETATLKCYPIPRHDTVYWYQQGPGQDPQFLISFYEKMQSDKGSIPDRFSAQQFSDYHSELNMSSLELGDSALYFCASYRAGFYNEQFFGPGTRLTVL.

This clone was recorded once. The chain combines TRBV19 with TRBJ2-5; D not certain. The CDR3 covers 12 residues. The germline V gene encodes CDR1 LNHDA and CDR2 SQIVND (reference sequence). The V end lost 8 bases, the J end lost 0 bases, and 7 bases lay between the germline ends. CDR3 in amino acids: CASGRNQETQYF. Here the CDR3 DNA reads TGTGCCAGTGGCAGAAACCAAGAGACCCAGTACTTC.

CDR3 bases: TGTGCCAGCTCCCCGGGGGGGCAAGAGACCCAGTACTTC. This translates into CASSPGGQETQYF. This chain links TRBV2 with TRBJ2-5; 8 bases match TRBD2. Germline V CDR1 and CDR2: SNHLY, FYNNEI. The CDR3 totals 13 residues. Trimming cost V 8 bases and J 2 bases; bases outside gene matches: 4.

V is TRBV7-2 and J is TRBJ1-1; maybe TRBD1 (5 bases). Trimming cost V 5 bases and J 4 bases, with 20 bases left between them. CDR1 is SGHTA and CDR2 is FQGNSA in the germline V gene. The CDR3 has 16 amino acids. The CDR3 region is CASSPWGGGGTTEAFF. As DNA, the CDR3 is TGTGCCAGCAGCCCATGGGGGGGAGGTGGAACCACTGAAGCTTTCTTT.